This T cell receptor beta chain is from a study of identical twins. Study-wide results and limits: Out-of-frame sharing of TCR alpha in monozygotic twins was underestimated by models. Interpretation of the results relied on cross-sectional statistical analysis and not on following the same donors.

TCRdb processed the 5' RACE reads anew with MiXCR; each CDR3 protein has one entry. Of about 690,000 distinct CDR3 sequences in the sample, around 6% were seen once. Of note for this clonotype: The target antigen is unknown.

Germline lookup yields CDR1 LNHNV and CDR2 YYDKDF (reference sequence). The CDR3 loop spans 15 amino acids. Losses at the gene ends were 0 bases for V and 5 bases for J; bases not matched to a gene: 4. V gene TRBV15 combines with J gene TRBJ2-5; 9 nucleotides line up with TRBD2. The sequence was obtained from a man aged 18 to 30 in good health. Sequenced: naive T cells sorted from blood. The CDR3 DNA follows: TGTGCCACCAGCAGAGATAGCGGGAGTCTGGAGACCCAGTACTTC. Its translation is CATSRDSGSLETQYF.